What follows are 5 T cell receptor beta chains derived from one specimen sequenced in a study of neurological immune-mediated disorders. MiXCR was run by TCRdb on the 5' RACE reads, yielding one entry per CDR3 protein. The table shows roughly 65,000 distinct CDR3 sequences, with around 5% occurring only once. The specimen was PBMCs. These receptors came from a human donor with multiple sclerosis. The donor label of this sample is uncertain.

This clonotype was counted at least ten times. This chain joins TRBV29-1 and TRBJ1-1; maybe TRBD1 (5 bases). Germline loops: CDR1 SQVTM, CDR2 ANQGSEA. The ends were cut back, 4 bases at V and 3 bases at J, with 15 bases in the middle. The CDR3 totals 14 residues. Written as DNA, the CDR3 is TGCAGCGTTGGGCAGGTCGGAGGGGACACTGAAGCTTTCTTT. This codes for CSVGQVGGDTEAFF.

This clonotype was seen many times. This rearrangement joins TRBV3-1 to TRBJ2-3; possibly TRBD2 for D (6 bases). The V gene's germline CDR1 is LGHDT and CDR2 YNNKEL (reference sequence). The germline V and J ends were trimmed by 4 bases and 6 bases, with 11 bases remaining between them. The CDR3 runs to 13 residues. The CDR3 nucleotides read TGTGCCAGCAGCCTGAGGGGAGGCGATACGCAGTATTTT. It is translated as CASSLRGGDTQYF.

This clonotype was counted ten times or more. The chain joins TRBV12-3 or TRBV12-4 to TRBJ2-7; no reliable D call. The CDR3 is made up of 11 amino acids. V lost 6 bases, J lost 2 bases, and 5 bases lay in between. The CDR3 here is CASSTPYEQYF. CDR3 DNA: TGTGCCAGCAGCACACCCTACGAGCAGTACTTC.

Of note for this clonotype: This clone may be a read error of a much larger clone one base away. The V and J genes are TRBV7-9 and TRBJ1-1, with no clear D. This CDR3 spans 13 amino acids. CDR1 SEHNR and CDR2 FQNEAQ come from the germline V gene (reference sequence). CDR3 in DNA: TGTGTCAGCAGCGAGCTGGGTAGCACTGAAGCTTTCTTT. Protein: CVSSELGSTEAFF.

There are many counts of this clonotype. As DNA, the CDR3 is TGCAGTGCTAGAACAGGGTTCACCAAAAACATTCAGTACTTC. This translates into CSARTGFTKNIQYF. This chain uses TRBV20-1 with TRBJ2-4, with D maybe TRBD1 (6 bases). The CDR3 loop spans 14 amino acids. CDR1 and CDR2 from the germline V gene are DFQATT and SNEGSKA (reference sequence). Trimming pared 2 bases from V and 2 bases from J, leaving 10 bases between.